The entry below gives a single T cell receptor (beta chain) sequence along with its context. These data belong to a study of T cell responses to AZD1222 COVID-19 vaccine. The repertoire was sequenced with immunoSEQ multiplex PCR; TCRdb's copy has only in-frame clones and lacks some. The sample lists 100,000 to 150,000 clones; 88% were seen once. Germline V gene data show CDR1 as SGHDT and CDR2 as YYEEEE. CDR3 length: 13 residues. V dropped 1 base and J dropped 7 bases, with 11 bases sitting between them. The specimen comprised peripheral blood, sampled on day 0 of AZD1222 vaccination. This clonotype originated in an adult in good health. The chain recombines TRBV5-6 with TRBJ1-2, with D perhaps TRBD1 (5 bases). The CDR3: CASSLSQGGGYTF. DNA for the CDR3: TGTGCCAGCAGCTTGAGCCAGGGAGGTGGCTACACCTTC.